The 18 T cell receptor beta chains reported below all come from one sample, sequenced in a study of T cells in Graves' hyperthyroidism and ophthalmopathy. Amplified regions were TCR beta CDR3 sequences from RNA transcripts. HTBI primers drove first-round RT-PCR of the TCR CDR3. A single record per CDR3 protein comes from TCRdb applying MiXCR to the multiplex PCR reads. The table lists roughly 93,000 distinct CDR3 sequences, around 50% of them singletons. The sequencing sample was made of blood. The receptors stem from a woman in her thirties or forties with Graves' hyperthyroidism.

A word on this clonotype: Its ends do not fully match the called genes, so a read error is possible. The V gene is TRBV7-9, the J gene TRBJ2-5; 14 bases are a match to TRBD2. The V gene's germline CDR1 is SEHNR and CDR2 FQNEAQ (reference sequence). The CDR3 sequence is 16 residues long. The CDR3 region has the DNA TGCGCCAGCAGCCAAGATAGGACTAGCGGGAGGGAGACCCAGTACTTC. It encodes CASSQDRTSGRETQYF.

This rearrangement joins TRBV29-1 to TRBJ2-5; a weak D match, TRBD2 (6 bases). The CDR3 runs to 11 residues. Germline lookup yields CDR1 SQVTM and CDR2 ANQGSEA. The V gene lost 5 bases and the J gene lost 9 bases, with 13 bases spanning the gap. CDR3 loop: CSVIYPGAQYF. In nucleotides, the CDR3 is TGCAGCGTTATCTATCCGGGGGCCCAGTACTTC.

This clonotype was seen repeatedly, ten times or more. DNA of the CDR3: TGTGCCAGCAGCTTAGGCAGGGGGTGGACCGGGGAGCTGTTTTTT. As protein: CASSLGRGWTGELFF. V and J are TRBV7-2 and TRBJ2-2; 7 nucleotides agree with TRBD1. The germline V gene encodes CDR1 SGHTA and CDR2 FQGNSA. This CDR3 has 15 amino acids. V shed 1 base, J shed 5 bases, and the junction held 4 bases outside the gene matches.

Concerning this clonotype itself: Possible read error: a much larger clone is one base away. The chain couples TRBV2 to TRBJ1-3; D may be TRBD1 (6 bases). The CDR3 runs 15 residues. The germline gives CDR1 SNHLY, CDR2 FYNNEI. CDR3 region: CASSYGTNSANTIYF. CDR3 DNA sequence: TGTGCCAGCAGTTACGGGACAAACTCTGCAAACACCATATATTTT.

The gene calls are TRBV11-2 and TRBJ1-2; 10 bases are a match to TRBD1. After removal of 5 bases from V and 8 bases from J, the junction contained 8 bases not matched to a gene. CDR3 length: 14 residues. CDR1 SGHAT and CDR2 FQNNGV come from the germline V gene. CDR3 amino acids: CASSMTGGGSGYTF. In nucleotides, the CDR3 is TGTGCCAGCAGCATGACAGGGGGCGGGAGCGGCTACACCTTC. The variable domain in full, with the rest retrieved from reference TRBV11-2 and TRBJ1-2, is EAGVAQSPRYKIIEKRQSVAFWCNPISGHATLYWYQQILGQGPKLLIQFQNNGVVDDSQLPKDRFSAERLKGVDSTLKIQPAKLEDSAVYLCASSMTGGGSGYTFGSGTRLTVV.

This clonotype was found many times. V gene TRBV18 combines with J gene TRBJ1-1; tentatively, D is TRBD1 (6 bases). The CDR3 length is 12 residues. Trimming took 6 bases from V and 12 from J, leaving 17 bases between them. Per germline, CDR1 KGHSH and CDR2 LQKENI. The chain's CDR3 is CASSLGQSKTFF. CDR3 nucleotides: TGTGCCAGCTCCCTTGGACAGAGTAAAACTTTCTTT. Full variable domain (missing parts from reference TRBV18 and TRBJ1-1): NAGVMQNPRHLVRRRGQEARLRCSPMKGHSHVYWYRQLPEEGLKFMVYLQKENIIDESGMPKERFSAEFPKEGPSILRIQQVVRGDSAAYFCASSLGQSKTFFGQGTRLTVV.

V usage is TRBV10-3 and J usage is TRBJ1-3; the match to TRBD1 covers 9 bases. V shed 8 bases and J 15 bases; nucleotides not matched to a gene: 17. CDR1 ENHRY and CDR2 SYGVKD come from the germline V gene. This CDR3 region has 14 residues. The CDR3 here is CAILTVGGTGTPYF. The CDR3 nucleotides read TGTGCCATCTTGACCGTGGGGGGGACAGGGACACCATATTTT.

This clonotype was recorded at least ten times. The rearrangement uses TRBV7-2 and TRBJ1-1; tentative D call: TRBD1 (5 bases). Trimming removed 5 bases at V and 4 bases at J, with 14 bases between. Germline CDR1 SGHTA, CDR2 FQGNSA. CDR3 length equals 14 residues. CDR3 coding DNA: TGTGCCAGCAGCACTCTGGGGGTTGGCACTGAAGCTTTCTTT. Its protein product is CASSTLGVGTEAFF.

Of note for this clonotype: One junction end does not reproduce the germline sequence, and a read error may be involved. The rearrangement uses TRBV15 and TRBJ2-5; D not resolved. Per germline, CDR1 LNHNV and CDR2 YYDKDF (reference sequence). The CDR3 runs to 15 residues. The CDR3 region is CAASSPGPHQETQYF. The DNA for the CDR3 is TGTGCCGCCAGCAGCCCCGGGCCGCACCAAGAGACCCAGTACTTC.

The table lists this clonotype with many counts. The chain couples TRBV7-2 to TRBJ2-3; D not resolved. Germline CDR1 reads SGHTA; CDR2 reads FQGNSA. The CDR3 runs 14 residues. Trimming pared 5 bases from V and 0 bases from J, leaving 9 bases between. CDR3 region: CASSHDSSTDTQYF. The CDR3 coding sequence is TGTGCCAGCAGCCATGACTCTAGCACAGATACGCAGTATTTT.

This clonotype was found many times. The chain employs TRBV5-1 and TRBJ2-2; D may be TRBD1 (5 bases). Germline V gene lookup returns CDR1 SGHRS and CDR2 YFSETQ. CDR3 length equals 14 residues. The V and J ends lost 4 bases and 7 bases respectively, with 14 bases between them. Here the CDR3 DNA reads TGCGCCAGCAGCAGGACACCCGAAATCGGGGAGCTGTTTTTT. Protein: CASSRTPEIGELFF.

This clonotype came up many times. CDR3 sequence (DNA): TGTGCCAGCACCAAAGGGGAGTACACCGGGGAGCTGTTTTTT. This encodes CASTKGEYTGELFF. The rearrangement joins TRBV5-6 to TRBJ2-2; D may correspond to TRBD1 or TRBD2 (5 bases each). Germline assignment: CDR1 SGHDT and CDR2 YYEEEE. V shed 6 bases and J shed 3 bases, with 12 bases lying between them. The CDR3 runs 14 residues.

This clonotype occurred many times. The chain employs TRBV6-6 and TRBJ2-7; D is possibly TRBD2 (6 bases). Trimming removed 6 bases from V and 4 bases from J, with 19 bases in between. Germline V gene sequence: CDR1 MNHNY, CDR2 SVGAGI (reference sequence). This CDR3 is 15 amino acids long. CDR3 loop: CASSSGLGVVYEQYF. The CDR3 DNA is TGTGCCAGCAGCTCGGGACTCGGGGTGGTGTACGAGCAGTACTTC.

This clonotype was observed many times. The genes are TRBV18 and TRBJ1-1, with D uncertain. Germline V gives CDR1 KGHSH, CDR2 LQKENI. Trimming removed 3 bases at V and 1 base at J, with 9 bases between. The CDR3 covers 14 residues. The CDR3 loop reads CASSPAGRNTEAFF. The CDR3 nucleotides are TGTGCCAGCTCACCTGCCGGGAGGAACACTGAAGCTTTCTTT.

Worth noting for this clonotype: Here the CDR3 omits its conserved ending phenylalanine or tryptophan, so a read error is the likely source. The DNA is omitted, as the CDR3 cannot be located on it reliably, and the CDR3 follows TCRdb's listing. This chain uses TRBV12-3 or TRBV12-4 with TRBJ2-3. The CDR3 is 14 amino acids in total, end residues counted. The chain's CDR3 is CASKTSASTDTQYL.

V gene TRBV20-1 combines with J gene TRBJ1-2; 9 positions match TRBD1. The CDR3 loop spans 12 amino acids. The V segment lost 6 bases and the J segment 7 bases; nucleotides outside the gene matches: 6. Germline V gives CDR1 DFQATT, CDR2 SNEGSKA (reference sequence). The CDR3 DNA reads as TGCAGTGCCATCGTACAGGGGGCTGGCTACACCTTC. This translates into CSAIVQGAGYTF.

The V gene is TRBV2, the J gene TRBJ2-7, with D hard to call. The CDR3 consists of 15 residues. Trimming left V 0 bases short and J 5 bases short, with 14 bases between. Germline loops: CDR1 SNHLY, CDR2 FYNNEI. CDR3 loop: CASSEASRQFDEQYF. The DNA for the CDR3 is TGTGCCAGCAGTGAAGCTAGCCGACAATTCGACGAGCAGTACTTC.

Comments on this clonotype: One end of the junction varies from germline; a read error may be responsible. The chain recombines TRBV7-2 with TRBJ1-2, with D hard to call. The germline V gene encodes CDR1 SGHTA and CDR2 FQGNSA. The CDR3 is 13 amino acids. CDR3 residues: CASSLGWRYGYTF. The CDR3 DNA reads as TGTGCCAGCAGTTTAGGTTGGCGGTATGGCTACACCTTC.